This record looks at one T cell receptor beta chain sequence and its context. Per the original data handling: ImmunoSEQ junction-only sequences lacked quality scores, so their filtering differed. Assay: immunoSEQ multiplex PCR; the TCRdb copy retains only in-frame clones and omits some. The DNA was the basis for D and trimming; V, J and clone size are from that table. The data show about 2.4 million clones, around 94% seen once. V shed 6 bases and J shed 3 bases, with 18 bases lying between them. CDR3 length equals 15 residues. Germline V CDR1 and CDR2: SGHDT, YYEEEE. These data belong to a study of shared clonotypes between healthy human individuals. Study-level information: The plates for each donor numbered three CD4 naive, three CD4 memory, two CD8 naive and one CD8 memory.

The TCR comes from a man younger than 35 in good health. The sample consisted of naive CD4+ T cells sorted from blood. Subset of the sample: CD45RA+ positively selected. The chain has TRBV5-6 and TRBJ2-5; TRBD2 is a possible D gene (7 bases). In DNA form, the CDR3 reads TGTGCCAGCACTTCTCATGGGGGGGGCGAAGAGACCCAGTACTTC. Its protein product is CASTSHGGGEETQYF.